This T cell receptor beta chain was documented in a study of early T cells in non-severe SARS-CoV-2 infection. Study context: Sequencing was performed on bulk RNA from unsorted whole blood, leaving chains unpaired.

This CDR3 has 18 amino acids. In germline, CDR1 is SGHAT, CDR2 FQNNGV. J gave up 5 bases and V 1 base, and 8 bases lay outside the gene matches. Each CDR3 protein is one row after TCRdb ran MiXCR on the 5' RACE reads. The sample lists some 30,000 distinct CDR3 sequences, about 3.9% occurring once. This clonotype was detected ten times or more. This TCR was sampled from an adult who was a healthcare worker with PCR-confirmed SARS-CoV-2 infection or an uninfected control (not recorded which). The sample was whole blood. The chain is built from TRBV11-2 and TRBJ2-2; 12 positions match TRBD2. CDR3: CASSLGFATSGSTGELFF. CDR3 DNA sequence: TGTGCCAGCAGCTTAGGGTTTGCGACTAGCGGGAGTACCGGGGAGCTGTTTTTT.